The clone carrying this T cell receptor beta chain came up once. Cohort allocation depended upon clinical history that participants reported. The table came from immunoSEQ multiplex PCR; TCRdb's copy has only in-frame clones and leaves some out. The sample contains approximately 160,000 clones, less than 90% of which appear only once. The data belong to a study of blood T cell repertoires in COVID-19. Study-wide background: Both acute and convalescent COVID-19 samples were obtained from the United States, Italy and Spain.

The sequence was obtained from a woman aged 50 to 60 who had recovered from COVID-19. Sequencing used PBMCs or T cells enriched from blood (not recorded which).

The CDR3 spells CASSVGASGVKETQYF. In DNA, the CDR3 is TGTGCCAGCAGCGTAGGAGCTAGCGGGGTTAAAGAGACCCAGTACTTC. The chain employs TRBV9 and TRBJ2-5, with TRBD2 matching 9 bases. This CDR3 has 16 residues. Trimming took 0 bases from V and 3 from J; bases not matched to a gene: 6. Germline V lookup: CDR1 SGDLS, CDR2 YYNGEE.